This TCR beta chain was recorded in a study of blood T cells in healthy people across ages. With a J-beta primer mix and a sample-barcoded 5' primer, a second PCR ran about 7 to 12 cycles. Sequencing recovered at least 3 million CDR3-containing paired-end reads from each sample. One entry per CDR3 protein results from TCRdb running MiXCR on the 5' RACE reads. This table has about 1,400,000 distinct CDR3 sequences, roughly 64% appearing once. In germline, CDR1 is SGHRS, CDR2 YFSETQ. This CDR3 spans 16 amino acids. The receptor's source is a man younger than 30 in good health. Material for sequencing was blood. The gene calls are TRBV5-1 and TRBJ2-5, with D perhaps TRBD1 (6 bases). Matching the DNA end better, TRBJ2-7 makes the J call doubtful. The CDR3 nucleotides are TGCGCCAGCAGCTTGGGACCCCGGGACACCCTCTACGAGCAGTACTTC. Its translation: CASSLGPRDTLYEQYF.